This T cell receptor beta chain was captured in a study of T-cell memory formation after mild COVID-19. Trimming pared 5 bases from V and 6 bases from J, leaving 11 bases between. The germline gives CDR1 SGHAT, CDR2 FQDESV (reference sequence). This CDR3 region has 13 residues. It was 5'RACE with constant-segment primers that produced the TCR alpha and TCR beta cDNA libraries, which carried sample barcodes and UMIs. TCRdb recomputed calls from the 5' RACE reads with MiXCR, one row per CDR3 protein. Of approximately 250,000 distinct CDR3 sequences detected, 15% to 20% appear once; the ten largest clones hold roughly a fifth.

The sample taken for sequencing was PBMCs or a T cell subset sorted from them (not recorded which). V is TRBV11-1 and J is TRBJ2-1, with D maybe TRBD1 (5 bases). This sequence originates from a man between 18 and 35 years old who had mild COVID-19 (a few samples of this study predate the infection). Cell type and time point are not known. The CDR3 is CASSQGIINEQFF. CDR3 in DNA: TGTGCCAGCAGCCAGGGAATAATCAATGAGCAGTTCTTC.